These 15 T cell receptor beta chains came from one sample sequenced in a study of neurological immune-mediated disorders. TCRdb reprocessed the 5' RACE reads via MiXCR and lists one record per CDR3 protein. The data contain roughly 75,000 distinct CDR3 sequences, about 13% of them singletons. Time point of the sample: longitudinal time-point 1 (baseline). Sequencing was done on a sample of PBMCs. These receptors were obtained from a female donor with HTLV-1-associated myelopathy (HAM/TSP).

This clonotype was seen at least ten times. The V and J genes are TRBV5-1 and TRBJ2-1; 8 positions match TRBD1. The CDR3 length is 15 residues. CDR1 is SGHRS, CDR2 YFSETQ, per germline. V was pared by 2 bases and J by 3 bases, with 4 bases of the junction left unmatched. The CDR3 DNA is TGCGCCAGCAGCTTAGGACAGGGCCTCTACAATGAGCAGTTCTTC. This sequence encodes CASSLGQGLYNEQFF.

This clonotype showed up just a few times. The CDR3 nucleotides are TGCGCCAGCAGCTTGGGCCCAGGGGGCAAGTCGGACGAGCAGTACTTC. Translation gives CASSLGPGGKSDEQYF. This chain connects TRBV5-1 to TRBJ2-7, with 8 bases aligning to TRBD1. J was trimmed by 5 bases and V by 0 bases; bases with no gene match: 10. There are 16 residues in the CDR3. Looked up from germline, CDR1 is SGHRS and CDR2 is YFSETQ.

This clonotype has at least ten counts. The V gene is TRBV7-9, the J gene TRBJ2-2; 12 bases are shared with TRBD2. This CDR3 spans 15 amino acids. From germline, CDR1 is SEHNR and CDR2 FQNEAQ (reference sequence). The V gene end was trimmed by 6 bases and the J gene end by 7 bases; junction bases not matched to a gene: 6. CDR3 coding DNA: TGTGCCAGCAGTCGACTAGCGGGGGTAATCGGGGAGCTGTTTTTT. It specifies CASSRLAGVIGELFF.

This clonotype showed up many times. V is TRBV27 and J is TRBJ2-7; 8 bases agree with TRBD2. The CDR3 covers 13 residues. V shed 3 bases and J 6 bases; nucleotides not matched to a gene: 4. The V gene's germline CDR1 is MNHEY and CDR2 SMNVEV (reference sequence). The CDR3 nucleotides read TGTGCCAGCAGTTTTGGACTAGCCGGCGAGCAGTACTTC. Encoded protein: CASSFGLAGEQYF.

Ten or more counts support this clonotype. The CDR3 DNA reads TGCAGTGCCCATGACGGAGCCTACGAGCAGTACTTC. Residues: CSAHDGAYEQYF. The chain joins TRBV20-1 to TRBJ2-7; no clear D. Germline loops: CDR1 DFQATT, CDR2 SNEGSKA (reference sequence). V lost 6 bases to trimming and J lost 2 bases, with 11 bases between them. CDR3 length equals 12 residues.

This clonotype appeared many times. The V call is TRBV12-3 or TRBV12-4, the J call TRBJ2-3; a weak D match, TRBD2 (5 bases). The CDR3 runs to 13 residues. V was cut by 6 bases and J by 2 bases, with 9 bases left in between. The CDR3 loop reads CASRPDSTDTQYF. Here the CDR3 DNA reads TGTGCCAGCAGACCGGACTCCACAGATACGCAGTATTTT.

This clonotype was observed a handful of times. CDR3 loop: CASSLGGIAPGEQFF. DNA for the CDR3: TGCGCCAGCAGCTTAGGGGGAATAGCCCCAGGAGAGCAGTTCTTC. The chain has TRBV5-1 and TRBJ2-1, with D tentatively TRBD1 (6 bases). Germline V lookup: CDR1 SGHRS, CDR2 YFSETQ. The CDR3 totals 15 residues. The germline V and J ends were trimmed by 2 bases and 10 bases, with 19 bases remaining between them. The full variable domain, completed using reference TRBV5-1 and TRBJ2-1, is KAGVTQTPRYLIKTRGQQVTLSCSPISGHRSVSWYQQTPGQGLQFLFEYFSETQRNKGNFPGRFSGRQFSNSRSEMNVSTLELGDSALYLCASSLGGIAPGEQFFGPGTRLTVL.

Ten or more counts support this clonotype. The genes are TRBV12-3 or TRBV12-4 and TRBJ2-1; D is unclear. This CDR3 has 11 residues. V was clipped by 2 bases and J by 9 bases, with 5 bases between them. CDR3 amino acids: CASSLMGEQFF. The DNA of the CDR3 is TGTGCCAGCAGTTTAATGGGTGAGCAGTTCTTC.

This clonotype appeared many times. J is TRBJ2-3 and V is TRBV20-1; TRBD2 matches at 8 bases. The CDR3 length is 15 residues. CDR1 and CDR2 (germline): DFQATT, SNEGSKA (reference sequence). V was pared by 0 bases and J by 2 bases, with 4 bases of the junction left unmatched. CDR3 DNA: TGCAGTGCTAGAGAAAGCGGGGGATTCACAGATACGCAGTATTTT. It specifies CSARESGGFTDTQYF.

This clonotype occurred many times. The chain recombines TRBV7-9 with TRBJ1-4; D call uncertain. Trimming took 5 bases from V and 11 from J, leaving 12 bases between them. In germline, CDR1 is SEHNR, CDR2 FQNEAQ (reference sequence). This CDR3 has 12 residues. CDR3 DNA sequence: TGTGCCAGCAGCGGAGGGTTTGAGAAACTGTTTTTT. The encoded protein is CASSGGFEKLFF.

In regard to this clonotype: The junction departs from the called germline gene at one end, perhaps through a read error. The chain uses TRBV7-2 and TRBJ1-1, with 8 bases lining up with TRBD1. The CDR3 length is 13 residues. Germline V gene sequence: CDR1 SGHTA, CDR2 FQGNSA. The CDR3 is CASSLDRGTETLF. CDR3 sequence (DNA): TGTGCCAGCAGCTTAGACAGGGGGACTGAAACTTTATTT.

This clonotype was picked up many times. V is TRBV5-1 and J is TRBJ2-5; D not resolved. Germline assignment: CDR1 SGHRS and CDR2 YFSETQ. The V gene lost 4 bases and the J gene lost 0 bases, with 19 bases spanning the gap. The CDR3 runs 17 residues. Here the CDR3 reads CASSPGAQRPNQETQYF. The CDR3 DNA sequence: TGCGCCAGCAGCCCCGGCGCCCAGCGCCCTAACCAAGAGACCCAGTACTTC. Filled out from reference TRBV5-1 and TRBJ2-5, the complete variable domain reads KAGVTQTPRYLIKTRGQQVTLSCSPISGHRSVSWYQQTPGQGLQFLFEYFSETQRNKGNFPGRFSGRQFSNSRSEMNVSTLELGDSALYLCASSPGAQRPNQETQYFGPGTRLLVL.

This clonotype was recorded many times. The chain employs TRBV20-1 and TRBJ1-1; no firm D call. The CDR3 is made up of 12 amino acids. V lost 7 bases, J lost 4 bases, and 13 bases lay in between. In germline, CDR1 is DFQATT, CDR2 SNEGSKA (reference sequence). The CDR3 DNA sequence: TGCAGTGTGCGGCGCGGGATCACTGAAGCTTTCTTT. This sequence encodes CSVRRGITEAFF.

This clonotype has a count of ten or more. The chain is built from TRBV4-1 and TRBJ1-3; unclear D gene. The V end lost 0 bases, the J end lost 4 bases, and 16 bases lay between the germline ends. The length of the CDR3 is 17 residues. Per the germline V gene, CDR1 is MGHRA and CDR2 is YSYEKL. Here the CDR3 reads CASSQDEAGESGNTIYF. The CDR3 coding sequence is TGCGCCAGCAGCCAAGATGAGGCGGGCGAGTCCGGAAACACCATATATTTT.

The sample holds a few counts of this clonotype. This chain links TRBV18 with TRBJ2-7; 8 bases align to TRBD1. The germline V gene encodes CDR1 KGHSH and CDR2 LQKENI. The CDR3 spans 15 residues. After removal of 1 base from V and 2 bases from J, the junction contained 4 bases not matched to a gene. CDR3 in amino acids: CASSPLGQVTYEQYF. CDR3 nucleotide sequence: TGTGCCAGCTCACCACTGGGACAGGTGACCTACGAGCAGTACTTC.